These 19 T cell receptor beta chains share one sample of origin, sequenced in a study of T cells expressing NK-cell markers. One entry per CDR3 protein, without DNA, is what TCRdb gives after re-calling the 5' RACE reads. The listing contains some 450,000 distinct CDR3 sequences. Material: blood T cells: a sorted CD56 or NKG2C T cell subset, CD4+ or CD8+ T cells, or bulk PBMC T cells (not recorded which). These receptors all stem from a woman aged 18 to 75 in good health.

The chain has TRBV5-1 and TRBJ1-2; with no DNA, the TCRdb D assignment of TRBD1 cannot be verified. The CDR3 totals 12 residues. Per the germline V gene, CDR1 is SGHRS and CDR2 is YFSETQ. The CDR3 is CASGTVDYGYTF.

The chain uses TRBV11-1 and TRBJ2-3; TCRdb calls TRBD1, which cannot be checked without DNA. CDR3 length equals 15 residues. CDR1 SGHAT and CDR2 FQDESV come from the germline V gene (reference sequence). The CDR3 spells CASSLWDRRTDTQYF.

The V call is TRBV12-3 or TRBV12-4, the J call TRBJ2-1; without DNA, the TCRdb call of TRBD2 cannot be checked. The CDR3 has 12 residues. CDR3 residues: CASSLWTLEQFF.

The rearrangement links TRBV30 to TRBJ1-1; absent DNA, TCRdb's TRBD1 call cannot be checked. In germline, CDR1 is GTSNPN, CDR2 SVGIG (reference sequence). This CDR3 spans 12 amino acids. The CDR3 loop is CAWSVRGTEAFF.

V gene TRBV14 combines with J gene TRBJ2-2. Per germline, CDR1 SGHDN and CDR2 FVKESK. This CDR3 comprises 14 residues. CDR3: CASSRNSHTGELFF.

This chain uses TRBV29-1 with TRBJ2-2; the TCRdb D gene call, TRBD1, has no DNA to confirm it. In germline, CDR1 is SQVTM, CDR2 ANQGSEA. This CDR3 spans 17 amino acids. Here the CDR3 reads CSVARTGEALNTGELFF.

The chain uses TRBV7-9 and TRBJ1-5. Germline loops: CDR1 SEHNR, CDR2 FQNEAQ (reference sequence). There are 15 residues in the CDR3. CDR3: CASSLGGSGNQPQHF.

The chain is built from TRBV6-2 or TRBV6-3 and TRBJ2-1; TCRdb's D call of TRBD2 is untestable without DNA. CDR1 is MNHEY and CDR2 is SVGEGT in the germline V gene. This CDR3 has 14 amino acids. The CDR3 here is CASSFSGGAAEQFF.

The CDR3 spells CASSSWTGTYEQYF. The rearrangement uses TRBV12-3 or TRBV12-4 and TRBJ2-7; the TCRdb D gene call, TRBD2, has no DNA to confirm it. CDR3 size: 14 residues.

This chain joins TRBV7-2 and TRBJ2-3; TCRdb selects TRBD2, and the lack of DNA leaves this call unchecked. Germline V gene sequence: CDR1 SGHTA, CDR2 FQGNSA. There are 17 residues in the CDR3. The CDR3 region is CASSLVPLAGATDTQYF.

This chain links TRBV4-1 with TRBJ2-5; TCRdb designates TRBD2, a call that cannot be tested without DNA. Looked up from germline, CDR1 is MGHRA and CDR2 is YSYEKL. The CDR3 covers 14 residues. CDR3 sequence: CASSQGVSGETQYF.

The CDR3 loop is CASSLVDFGSGANVLTF. This rearrangement joins TRBV7-8 to TRBJ2-6. The V gene's germline CDR1 is SGHVS and CDR2 FQNEAQ. The CDR3 has 17 amino acids.

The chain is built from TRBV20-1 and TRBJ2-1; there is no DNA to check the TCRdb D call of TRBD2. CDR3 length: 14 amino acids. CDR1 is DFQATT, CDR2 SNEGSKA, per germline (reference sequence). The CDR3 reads CSASGQREINEQFF.

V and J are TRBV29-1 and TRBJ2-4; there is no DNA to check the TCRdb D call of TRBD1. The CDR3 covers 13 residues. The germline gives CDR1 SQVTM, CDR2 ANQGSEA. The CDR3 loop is CSVGTGSGNIQYF.

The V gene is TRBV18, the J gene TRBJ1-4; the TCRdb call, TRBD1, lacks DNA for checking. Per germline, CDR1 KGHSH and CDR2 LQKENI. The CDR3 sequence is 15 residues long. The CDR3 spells CASSTYRDGSEKLFF.

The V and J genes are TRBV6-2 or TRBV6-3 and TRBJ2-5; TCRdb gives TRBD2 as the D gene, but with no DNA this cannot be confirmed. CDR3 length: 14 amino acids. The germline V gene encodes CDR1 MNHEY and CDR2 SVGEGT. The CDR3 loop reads CASSYSLAGETQYF.

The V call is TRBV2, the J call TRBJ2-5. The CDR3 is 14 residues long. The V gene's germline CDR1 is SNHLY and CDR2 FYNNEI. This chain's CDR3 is CASSEVVIQETQYF. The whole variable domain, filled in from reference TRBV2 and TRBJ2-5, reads EPEVTQTPSHQVTQMGQEVILRCVPISNHLYFYWYRQILGQKVEFLVSFYNNEISEKSEIFDDQFSVERPDGSNFTLKIRSTKLEDSAMYFCASSEVVIQETQYFGPGTRLLVL.

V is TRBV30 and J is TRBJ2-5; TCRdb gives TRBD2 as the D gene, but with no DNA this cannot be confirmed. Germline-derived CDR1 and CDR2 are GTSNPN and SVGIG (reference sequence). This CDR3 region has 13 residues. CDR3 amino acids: CAWHRTRQETQYF.

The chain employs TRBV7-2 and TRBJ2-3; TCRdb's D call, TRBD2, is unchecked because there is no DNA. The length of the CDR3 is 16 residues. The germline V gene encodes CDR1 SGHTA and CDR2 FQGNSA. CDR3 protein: CASSSAGTTLPDTQYF.